Listed below are T cell receptor beta chains from one sample, sequenced in a study of Tregs in tolerant kidney transplant recipients. Using immunoSEQ multiplex PCR, the repertoire was profiled, and TCRdb retains in-frame clones only, with some absent. The repertoire includes 84,000 or so clones, over 85% of them detected once, and 1.5% to 2% sits in the top ten. Specimen: CD4+ T cells from blood (PBMCs), collected 12 months after the transplant. Receptors originate from a human patient who received a combined kidney and bone marrow transplant. Part of the T cell pool may stem from the graft donor. The CDR3 runs from the conserved cysteine through the conserved F or W. A D gene is named only where the DNA matches it firmly. Clone size is given for some rows only: seen once, a few or many times, or a class if the clone is expanded.

abundance	d_gene	v_gene	j_gene	CDR3nt	CDR3aa
.	.	TRBV5-8	TRBJ2-5	TGTGCCAGCAGCGATCGAGGGCGGTCCCGCGAGACCCAGTACTTC	CASSDRGRSRETQYF
.	.	TRBV7-2	TRBJ2-5	TGTGCCAGCAGCCCCGGTCCGACCCAGTACTTC	CASSPGPTQYF
.	.	TRBV25-1	TRBJ1-1	TGTGCCAGCAGTGAGAACAGGGTGGGCACTGAAGCTTTCTTT	CASSENRVGTEAFF
.	.	TRBV21-1	TRBJ1-2	TGTGCCAGCAGCACAGGGGACAGGAACTATGGCTACACCTTC	CASSTGDRNYGYTF
.	.	TRBV10-3	TRBJ1-5	TGTGCCATCAGTGTTCAGAGCAATCAGCCCCAGCATTTT	CAISVQSNQPQHF
.	TRBD1	TRBV9	TRBJ1-2	TGTGCCAGCAGCGTCCCAGGGGGACAGGGTAACTATGGCTACACCTTC	CASSVPGGQGNYGYTF
.	TRBD2	TRBV7-2	TRBJ2-3	TGTGCCAGCAGCTTAGGGGCTAGCGGGGGCACAGATACGCAGTATTTT	CASSLGASGGTDTQYF
.	.	TRBV28	TRBJ1-3	TGTGCCAGCAATCCCCGGCCGGGATGGAACACCATATATTTT	CASNPRPGWNTIYF
.	TRBD2	TRBV2	TRBJ2-1	TGTGCCAGCAGACCTCTAGCGGGAGGGTCCTACAATGAGCAGTTCTTC	CASRPLAGGSYNEQFF
.	TRBD1	TRBV23-1	TRBJ1-2	TGCGCCAGCAGTCAATCAAAGGGGGCACAGTTCCCAGGCTACACCTTC	CASSQSKGAQFPGYTF
once	TRBD1	TRBV4-3	TRBJ2-7	TGCGCCAGCAGCCAAGTCCCGGGACAGGGTAACTACGAGCAGTACTTC	CASSQVPGQGNYEQYF
.	TRBD1	TRBV7-9	TRBJ1-6	TGTGCCAGCAGCTTAACAGGGGGCACTTCACCCCTCCACTTT	CASSLTGGTSPLHF
once	TRBD2	TRBV7-2	TRBJ2-2	TGTGCCAGCAGCTGGACTAGCGCGACTCCGAACACCGGGGAGCTGTTTTTT	CASSWTSATPNTGELFF
.	.	TRBV29-1	TRBJ1-2	TGCAGCGTTGAAGCCGAGGCGTTGAACACCTTC	CSVEAEALNTF
.	TRBD1	TRBV7-9	TRBJ1-2	TGTGCCAGCAGCCAAATAGGACAGGGTGCATATGGCTACACCTTC	CASSQIGQGAYGYTF
.	TRBD2	TRBV7-8	TRBJ2-1	TGTGCCAGCAGCCCGGCTAGCGGGAGTAAGTCTGTCAATGAGCAGTTCTTC	CASSPASGSKSVNEQFF
.	.	TRBV7-9	TRBJ2-1	TGTGCCAGCAGCGTGCTTCTCCGGGACAATGAGCAGTTCTTC	CASSVLLRDNEQFF
.	.	TRBV10-3	TRBJ1-2	TGTGCCATCACCAACCCGACTACAGGGAACTATGGCTACACCTTC	CAITNPTTGNYGYTF
once	.	TRBV7-9	TRBJ2-7	TGTGCCAGCAGCTTGGGGCGGCTGTACGAGCAGTACTTC	CASSLGRLYEQYF
.	TRBD1	TRBV5-4	TRBJ2-4	TGTGCCAGCAGCTTAGACAGGGGATACAAAAACATTCAGTACTTC	CASSLDRGYKNIQYF
few	TRBD1	TRBV2	TRBJ1-3	TGTGCCAGCAGTCTACAGGGGCCATATGGCACCATATATTTT	CASSLQGPYGTIYF
.	TRBD2	TRBV4-1	TRBJ2-5	TGCGCCAGCAGCCACCGGACTAGCGGGAGGACTTCTAAAAAAGAGACCCAGTACTTC	CASSHRTSGRTSKKETQYF
.	TRBD1	TRBV5-5	TRBJ1-4	TGTGCCAGCAGCACCGGGACAGGGTATGAAAAACTGTTTTTT	CASSTGTGYEKLFF
.	.	TRBV27	TRBJ1-2	TGTGCCAGCAGTCTTTTGGGCCCTAACTATGGCTACACCTTC	CASSLLGPNYGYTF
.	.	TRBV4-2	TRBJ1-1	TGTGCCAGCAGCAACCTCGGGACAAGCTACGCTGAAGCTTTCTTT	CASSNLGTSYAEAFF
.	.	TRBV12-5	TRBJ2-2	TGTGCTAGTGGTTTGGTACTAATGGGGGCGGGAGTGGCGCCCGGGGAGCTGTTTTTT	CASGLVLMGAGVAPGELFF
.	.	TRBV11-1	TRBJ1-6	TGTGCCAGCAGTCATAGGCGGAGCTCCTATAATTCACCCCTCCACTTT	CASSHRRSSYNSPLHF
.	.	TRBV11-3	TRBJ2-5	TGTGCCAGCAGCCTATGGTCTGAGGAGACCCAGTACTTC	CASSLWSEETQYF
.	.	TRBV20-1	TRBJ2-5	TGCAGTGCTAGTACCGGGACCCAGTACTTC	CSASTGTQYF
.	.	TRBV14	TRBJ2-2	TGTGCCAGCAGCCCAGTTGATGCCTGGGGGGAGCTGTTTTTT	CASSPVDAWGELFF
once	TRBD1	TRBV2	TRBJ1-2	TGTGCCAGCAGTGGGACAGGGTATGGCTACACCTTC	CASSGTGYGYTF
.	TRBD2	TRBV27	TRBJ2-1	TGTGCCAGCAGACCGGGGGGGTCAGGGTACAATGAGCAGTTCTTC	CASRPGGSGYNEQFF
.	TRBD2	TRBV27	TRBJ2-3	TGTGCCAGCAGTTTCAATACGTACCCGGGACTAGGAATCACAGATACGCAGTATTTT	CASSFNTYPGLGITDTQYF
.	.	TRBV20-1	TRBJ2-7	TGCAGTGCTACTCCCTCCTACGAGCAGTACTTC	CSATPSYEQYF
few	.	TRBV6-1	TRBJ2-7	TGTGCCAGCAGTTATAGGGGGCGCGGGGACGAGCAGTACTTC	CASSYRGRGDEQYF
.	.	TRBV5-5	TRBJ2-1	TGTGCCAGCAGCTTGGTTGAGCCTTATTACAATGAGCAGTTCTTC	CASSLVEPYYNEQFF
.	.	TRBV7-9	TRBJ2-7	TGTGCCAGCAGCTTACAAGGTGCAGGGGCTAGCTACGAGCAGTACTTC	CASSLQGAGASYEQYF
.	.	TRBV27	TRBJ1-2	TGTGCCAGCGCCACCGGGGATCTATTCGATGGCTACACCTTC	CASATGDLFDGYTF
.	TRBD2	TRBV10-3	TRBJ2-3	TGTGCCATCAGTGAGTCGCCTAGCGGGAGAGCAGATACGCAGTATTTT	CAISESPSGRADTQYF
.	TRBD1	TRBV5-4	TRBJ1-2	TGTGCCAGCAGCTCCGCAGGGGGCGTCAACCAGATGGGAGGCTACACCTTC	CASSSAGGVNQMGGYTF
.	.	TRBV4-2	TRBJ1-4	TGTGCCAGCAGCCAAGATGGGGACATCTCCGGAGAAAAACTGTTTTTT	CASSQDGDISGEKLFF
.	TRBD2	TRBV10-2	TRBJ2-7	TGCGCCCCCTTTGTGAGGGGAGGGCTCTACGAGCAGTACTTC	CAPFVRGGLYEQYF
.	TRBD2	TRBV30	TRBJ2-1	TGTGCCCAGACTAGCGGGCTAAGCTCCTACAATGAGCAGTTCTTC	CAQTSGLSSYNEQFF